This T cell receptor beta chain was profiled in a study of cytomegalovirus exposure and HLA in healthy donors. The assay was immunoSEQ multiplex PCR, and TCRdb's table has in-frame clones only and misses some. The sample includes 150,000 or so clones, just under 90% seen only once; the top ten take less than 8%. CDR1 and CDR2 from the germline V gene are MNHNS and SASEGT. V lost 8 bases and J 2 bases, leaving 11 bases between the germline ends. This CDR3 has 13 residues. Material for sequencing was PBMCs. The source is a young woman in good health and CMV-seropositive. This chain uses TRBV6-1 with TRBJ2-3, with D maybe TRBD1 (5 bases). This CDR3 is CASRDRPTDTQYF. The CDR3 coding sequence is TGTGCCAGCCGCGACAGACCCACAGATACGCAGTATTTT.